A single sample gave rise to the 24 T cell receptor beta chains below, sequenced in a study of blood T cell repertoires in COVID-19. Measured with immunoSEQ multiplex PCR; TCRdb has only the in-frame clones, and not every one. This sample has 60,000 to 70,000 clones, with 65% to 90% found just once. The sequenced sample was peripheral blood. The receptors stem from a woman between 55 and 75 years old with acute or convalescent COVID-19.

The V call is TRBV6-1, the J call TRBJ2-3; 8 positions agree with TRBD1. The V and J ends lost 4 bases and 3 bases, in that order; junction bases with no gene match: 9. This CDR3 region has 16 residues. In germline, CDR1 is MNHNS, CDR2 SASEGT. CDR3 sequence reads: CASSVVTGGTTDTQYF. The CDR3 coding sequence is TGTGCCAGCAGTGTCGTCACAGGGGGTACGACAGATACGCAGTATTTT.

This clone has a single count. This chain connects TRBV4-1 to TRBJ1-2; the D is unclear. The CDR3 covers 13 residues. Germline-derived CDR1 and CDR2 are MGHRA and YSYEKL. Deletions cut 0 bases from V and 10 bases from J, with 12 bases between. This CDR3 reads CASSQDLRSPYTF. As DNA, the CDR3 is TGCGCCAGCAGCCAAGATCTCCGGTCCCCCTACACCTTC.

The CDR3 bases are TGCGCCAGCAGCTTAGGAGGAGATGGGGGCGATACGCAGTATTTT. Amino acid sequence: CASSLGGDGGDTQYF. The rearrangement links TRBV5-1 to TRBJ2-3, with D possibly TRBD1 on 6 matching bases. CDR3 length: 15 amino acids. Germline assignment: CDR1 SGHRS and CDR2 YFSETQ. V dropped 2 bases and J dropped 6 bases, with 16 bases sitting between them.

The gene calls are TRBV19 and TRBJ2-6, with TRBD1 matching over 9 bases. This CDR3 has 17 residues. Trimming cost V 7 bases and J 2 bases; bases outside gene matches: 9. CDR1 is LNHDA, CDR2 SQIVND, per germline (reference sequence). The CDR3 is CASIPGTGRAGANVLTF. The CDR3 DNA is TGTGCCAGTATTCCCGGGACAGGGAGGGCTGGGGCCAACGTCCTGACTTTC.

The CDR3 spells CASSSGGLYGYTF. DNA of the CDR3: TGTGCCAGCAGTTCAGGGGGTCTCTATGGCTACACCTTC. The gene calls are TRBV7-2 and TRBJ1-2; TRBD1 agrees at 7 bases. V trimming: 6 bases; J trimming: 4 bases; junction bases outside the gene matches: 5. Germline V gene data show CDR1 as SGHTA and CDR2 as FQGNSA. The CDR3 has 13 residues.

In this sample, this clone is medium-sized. Distinct nucleotide sequences in the sample also encode this CDR3. The V gene is TRBV27, the J gene TRBJ1-1; 10 nucleotides agree with TRBD1. Trimming at V came to 4 bases and at J to 1 base, leaving 6 bases not matched to a gene. The CDR3 is 16 amino acids. Germline CDR1 MNHEY, CDR2 SMNVEV (reference sequence). CDR3 DNA sequence: TGTGCCAGCAGTTCTTTAAGACAGGGGGCGAACACTGAAGCTTTCTTT. It specifies CASSSLRQGANTEAFF.

This rearrangement joins TRBV10-2 to TRBJ1-6, with TRBD1 matching 7 bases. V shed 3 bases and J 9 bases; nucleotides not matched to a gene: 2. The CDR3 extends over 13 amino acids. Germline assignment: CDR1 WSHSY and CDR2 SAAADI. CDR3 DNA sequence: TGCGCCAGCAGTGACAGGGGGGTTTCACCCCTCCACTTT. Translating gives CASSDRGVSPLHF.

The CDR3 region is CASSVQRVEQYF. CDR3 bases: TGTGCCAGCAGTGTCCAACGGGTCGAGCAGTACTTC. The V call is TRBV2, the J call TRBJ2-7; no firm D call. The V end lost 4 bases, the J end lost 6 bases, and 10 bases lay between the germline ends. From germline, CDR1 is SNHLY and CDR2 FYNNEI. This CDR3 region has 12 residues.

This clone was recorded only once. This chain joins TRBV6-5 and TRBJ1-5, with TRBD1 as a possible D gene (5 bases). CDR3 length: 13 residues. V was trimmed by 8 bases and J by 7 bases, leaving 15 bases between them. In germline, CDR1 is MNHEY, CDR2 SVGAGI. The CDR3 DNA follows: TGTGCCAGCGGACGACAGAACCTACAGCCCCAGCATTTT. Protein sequence: CASGRQNLQPQHF.

This clone appeared a single time. The chain recombines TRBV6-5 with TRBJ2-1, with 9 bases fitting TRBD1. Germline CDR1 and CDR2: MNHEY and SVGAGI. There are 11 residues in the CDR3. The CDR3 sequence is CVVGQGYEQFF. CDR3 nucleotide sequence: TGTGTCGTGGGACAGGGTTATGAGCAGTTCTTC.

The rearrangement links TRBV3-1 (or the pseudogene TRBV3-2) to TRBJ1-1, with D unclear. V was trimmed by 4 bases and J by 1 base, leaving 7 bases between them. CDR1 LGHDT and CDR2 YNNKEL come from the germline V gene (reference sequence). There are 13 residues in the CDR3. CDR3 sequence: CASSRLSNTEAFF. The CDR3 DNA sequence: TGTGCCAGCAGCCGGCTGTCGAACACTGAAGCTTTCTTT.

This clone was seen more than once but under ten times. The chain couples TRBV18 to TRBJ1-5; a weak D match, TRBD1 (5 bases). CDR1 is KGHSH and CDR2 is LQKENI in the germline V gene. Trimming cost V 6 bases and J 6 bases, with 18 bases left between them. CDR3 length equals 15 residues. CDR3 sequence reads: CASSPAGGVGQPQHF. Here the CDR3 DNA reads TGTGCCAGCTCGCCCGCTGGGGGGGTGGGTCAGCCCCAGCATTTT.

Only one count was recorded for this clone. V is TRBV5-6 and J is TRBJ1-6, with 7 bases identical to TRBD1. Germline values: CDR1 SGHDT, CDR2 YYEEEE. This CDR3 has 15 amino acids. The V gene end was trimmed by 2 bases and the J gene end by 14 bases; junction bases not matched to a gene: 13. CDR3 amino acids: CASSLQGMDSLTLHF. CDR3 DNA sequence: TGTGCCAGCAGCTTACAGGGGATGGATAGTTTAACCCTCCACTTT.

The J gene is TRBJ2-7, the V gene TRBV4-1, with 10 bases fitting TRBD2. V dropped 3 bases and J dropped 2; count of bases not matched to a gene: 7. CDR3 length equals 16 residues. CDR1 and CDR2 (germline): MGHRA, YSYEKL. CDR3 in amino acids: CASSHILAGAAYEQYF. In DNA form, the CDR3 reads TGCGCCAGCAGCCACATTCTAGCGGGAGCAGCCTACGAGCAGTACTTC.

This clone has more than one count but fewer than ten. This chain links TRBV19 with TRBJ1-2; 8 positions agree with TRBD1. CDR3 length: 14 amino acids. Trimming at V came to 5 bases and at J to 3 bases, leaving 5 bases not matched to a gene. Per the germline V gene, CDR1 is LNHDA and CDR2 is SQIVND (reference sequence). CDR3 sequence: CASSPRTGYYGYTF. In nucleotides, the CDR3 is TGTGCCAGTAGTCCTCGGACAGGGTACTATGGCTACACCTTC.

Note on this clone: The junction differs from germline at one of its ends, possibly a read error. The J gene is TRBJ2-7, the V gene TRBV6-5, with a possible D match to TRBD2 (6 bases). Germline CDR1 is MNHEY and CDR2 is SVGAGI. The CDR3 length is 15 residues. CDR3 sequence reads: CASSDSAGMVYEQYF. The DNA for the CDR3 is TGTGCCAGCAGTGACTCAGCGGGTATGGTTTACGAGCAGTACTTC.

CDR3 protein: CASSPDGARRTEAFF. The DNA of the CDR3 is TGTGCCAGCAGCCCAGATGGGGCTAGGCGCACTGAAGCTTTCTTT. The V gene is TRBV9, the J gene TRBJ1-1; D might be TRBD1 (5 bases). V lost 4 bases and J 4 bases, leaving 17 bases between the germline ends. The germline V gene has CDR1 SGDLS and CDR2 YYNGEE. This CDR3 has 15 residues.

The V and J genes are TRBV18 and TRBJ2-1, with 8 bases identical to TRBD2. Per the germline V gene, CDR1 is KGHSH and CDR2 is LQKENI. The CDR3 has 14 amino acids. Trimming removed 3 bases from V and 7 bases from J; junction bases left unmatched: 5. The CDR3 reads CASSPLGLANEQFF. DNA of the CDR3: TGTGCCAGCTCACCGCTCGGACTAGCTAATGAGCAGTTCTTC.

The V gene is TRBV7-8, the J gene TRBJ2-1; TRBD2 agrees at 9 bases. Unmatched junction bases numbered 7, after V lost 2 bases and J lost 5 bases. Germline lookup yields CDR1 SGHVS and CDR2 FQNEAQ. The CDR3 loop spans 16 amino acids. CDR3 protein: CASSLMASGVNNEQFF. As DNA, the CDR3 is TGTGCCAGCAGCTTAATGGCTAGCGGGGTAAACAATGAGCAGTTCTTC.

J is TRBJ1-2 and V is TRBV6-1, with D tentatively TRBD1 (6 bases). This CDR3 is 14 amino acids long. V gave up 1 base and J gave up 8 bases, with 14 bases separating them. Germline V gene sequence: CDR1 MNHNS, CDR2 SASEGT. As DNA, the CDR3 is TGTGCCAGCAGTGAAGAATGGGGGGGGCAGGGCTACACCTTC. Its protein product is CASSEEWGGQGYTF.

The J gene is TRBJ2-6, the V gene TRBV4-2, with 10 bases that match TRBD2. The length of the CDR3 is 18 residues. The trim removed 2 bases at V and 2 bases at J, leaving 6 bases unmatched. Germline assignment: CDR1 LGHNA and CDR2 YNFKEQ. In nucleotides, the CDR3 is TGTGCCAGCAGCCAATATAGCGGGAGGAGGACTGGGGCCAACGTCCTGACTTTC. Protein: CASSQYSGRRTGANVLTF.

The genes are TRBV15 and TRBJ1-4; TRBD1 is a possible D gene (6 bases). The CDR3 length is 15 residues. Germline loops: CDR1 LNHNV, CDR2 YYDKDF (reference sequence). V was pared by 1 base and J by 10 bases, with 16 bases between. CDR3 in amino acids: CATSRGDNARGKLFF. The CDR3 coding sequence is TGTGCCACCAGCAGAGGGGACAATGCCAGAGGAAAACTGTTTTTT.

This chain uses TRBV9 with TRBJ2-2, with 11 bases identical to TRBD2. The CDR3 runs 16 residues. Germline V lookup: CDR1 SGDLS, CDR2 YYNGEE. The V and J ends lost 2 bases and 1 base, in that order; junction bases with no gene match: 1. The CDR3 here is CASSVTSGGNTGELFF. In nucleotides, the CDR3 is TGTGCCAGCAGCGTCACTAGCGGGGGGAACACCGGGGAGCTGTTTTTT.

The rearrangement uses TRBV7-2 and TRBJ1-1; TRBD1 matches at 7 bases. This CDR3 is 15 amino acids long. The V segment lost 5 bases and the J segment 0 bases; nucleotides outside the gene matches: 6. Germline V gene sequence: CDR1 SGHTA, CDR2 FQGNSA. Written as DNA, the CDR3 is TGTGCCAGCAGCCCGAGGACAGGCTTGAACACTGAAGCTTTCTTT. Its translation is CASSPRTGLNTEAFF.